The 25 T cell receptor beta chains reported below all come from one sample, sequenced in a study of blood T cell repertoires in COVID-19. Assay used: immunoSEQ multiplex PCR; TCRdb lists only in-frame clones, some missing. Of hundreds of thousands of clones in the sample, 65% to 85% were seen once. Material for sequencing was peripheral blood. Receptor source: an elderly woman with acute or convalescent COVID-19.

The chain joins TRBV5-1 to TRBJ2-1; D perhaps matches TRBD1 (6 bases). Germline CDR1 SGHRS, CDR2 YFSETQ. This CDR3 has 16 residues. V was shortened by 3 bases and J by 0 bases, with 13 bases between the two germline ends. Here the CDR3 reads CASSSRTVSSYNEQFF. The CDR3 DNA is TGCGCCAGCAGCTCTAGGACAGTTAGCTCCTACAATGAGCAGTTCTTC.

The chain employs TRBV7-2 and TRBJ1-4; D ambiguous. This CDR3 comprises 15 residues. V was shortened by 1 base and J by 3 bases, with 9 bases between the two germline ends. Germline-derived CDR1 and CDR2 are SGHTA and FQGNSA. CDR3 coding DNA: TGTGCCAGCAGCTTAGTTTGGCAGGCTAATGAAAAACTGTTTTTT. The encoded protein is CASSLVWQANEKLFF.

Here the CDR3 reads CASSQQGQDEQFF. The CDR3 DNA is TGTGCCAGCAGTCAACAGGGACAAGATGAGCAGTTCTTC. V and J are TRBV6-5 and TRBJ2-1; D perhaps matches TRBD1 (6 bases). CDR3 length: 13 residues. The V and J ends lost 5 bases and 8 bases respectively, with 13 bases between them. Germline V gene sequence: CDR1 MNHEY, CDR2 SVGAGI.

V gene TRBV6-4 combines with J gene TRBJ2-3; D ambiguous. Between the trimmed V and J ends, which lost 1 base and 8 bases, there was a span of 10 bases. The CDR3 is made up of 13 amino acids. Germline V gene data show CDR1 as MRHNA and CDR2 as SNTAGT. CDR3 amino acids: CASSDCARCTQYF. CDR3 sequence (DNA): TGTGCCAGCAGTGACTGCGCCCGGTGTACGCAGTATTTT.

This clone was recorded only once. The chain has TRBV5-3 and TRBJ2-1, with 7 bases matching TRBD2. TRBV5-3 falls under the ORF class, with uncertain function. The CDR3 runs 19 residues. V shed 2 bases and J 7 bases; nucleotides not matched to a gene: 21. DNA of the CDR3: TGTGCCAGAAGCTTTTTATGGTGGAAAAGCGGGGATGGATCGAATGAGCAGTTCTTC. As protein: CARSFLWWKSGDGSNEQFF.

The chain recombines TRBV18 with TRBJ2-7; a possible D gene is TRBD2 (5 bases). Per the germline V gene, CDR1 is KGHSH and CDR2 is LQKENI. The CDR3 loop spans 13 amino acids. The germline V and J ends were trimmed by 3 bases and 2 bases, with 8 bases remaining between them. The CDR3 DNA sequence: TGTGCCAGCTCACCCGCCGGGGCCTACGAGCAGTACTTC. Translating it yields CASSPAGAYEQYF. The full variable domain, rest sourced from reference TRBV18 and TRBJ2-7, is NAGVMQNPRHLVRRRGQEARLRCSPMKGHSHVYWYRQLPEEGLKFMVYLQKENIIDESGMPKERFSAEFPKEGPSILRIQQVVRGDSAAYFCASSPAGAYEQYFGPGTRLTVT.

The chain joins TRBV7-9 to TRBJ2-7; TRBD2 matches at 11 bases. Germline V lookup: CDR1 SEHNR, CDR2 FQNEAQ (reference sequence). Trimming cost V 4 bases and J 2 bases; bases outside gene matches: 7. This CDR3 region has 16 residues. CDR3 DNA: TGTGCCAGCAGCTCGATAGGGACTAGCGGCACCTACGAGCAGTACTTC. As protein: CASSSIGTSGTYEQYF.

In its sample, this clone was seen once. The CDR3 region has the DNA TGTGCCAGCAAACGAAAGCGAACAGGGACCTACGAGCAGTACTTC. Residues: CASKRKRTGTYEQYF. The J gene is TRBJ2-7, the V gene TRBV6-5; perhaps TRBD1 as D (6 bases). Trimming cost V 7 bases and J 2 bases, with 18 bases left between them. CDR3 length: 15 residues. In germline, CDR1 is MNHEY, CDR2 SVGAGI.

V is TRBV6-4 and J is TRBJ1-2; D unresolved. Per the germline V gene, CDR1 is MRHNA and CDR2 is SNTAGT. Trimming removed 5 bases at V and 8 bases at J, with 18 bases between. The CDR3 loop spans 14 amino acids. The chain's CDR3 is CASSPSPNARGYTF. CDR3 in DNA: TGTGCCAGCAGTCCCTCCCCCAACGCACGGGGCTACACCTTC.

A note on this clone: This sample also contains other DNA sequences that code for the same CDR3. J is TRBJ1-6 and V is TRBV14, with TRBD1 as a possible D gene (6 bases). Germline CDR1 is SGHDN and CDR2 is FVKESK. V was shortened by 4 bases and J by 9 bases, with 16 bases between the two germline ends. This CDR3 is 15 amino acids long. The CDR3 DNA follows: TGTGCCAGCAGCCGTCAACAGGGTTCCGGTTCACCCCTCCACTTT. It is translated as CASSRQQGSGSPLHF.

A word on this clone: Distinct nucleotide sequences in the sample also encode this CDR3. The V gene is TRBV5-4, the J gene TRBJ1-3, with TRBD1 matching 8 bases. Germline CDR1 reads SGHNT; CDR2 reads YYREEE (reference sequence). The CDR3 loop spans 15 amino acids. The trim removed 1 base at V and 2 bases at J, leaving 2 bases unmatched. The CDR3 nucleotides are TGTGCCAGCAGCTTGTCACAGGGGGCTGGAAACACCATATATTTT. Protein product: CASSLSQGAGNTIYF.

This clone has only one observation. V gene TRBV18 combines with J gene TRBJ1-2; TRBD1 aligns across 9 bases. Germline V gene lookup returns CDR1 KGHSH and CDR2 LQKENI. The CDR3 runs to 15 residues. J was trimmed by 2 bases and V by 3 bases; bases with no gene match: 4. The CDR3, as DNA: TGTGCCAGCTCACCGACGGACAGGGGCAACTATGGCTACACCTTC. Amino acids: CASSPTDRGNYGYTF. The entire variable domain, with the rest obtained from reference TRBV18 and TRBJ1-2, is as follows: NAGVMQNPRHLVRRRGQEARLRCSPMKGHSHVYWYRQLPEEGLKFMVYLQKENIIDESGMPKERFSAEFPKEGPSILRIQQVVRGDSAAYFCASSPTDRGNYGYTFGSGTRLTVV.

This rearrangement joins TRBV3-1 (or the pseudogene TRBV3-2) to TRBJ1-1, with 7 bases aligning to TRBD1. This CDR3 has 16 amino acids. V was pared by 0 bases and J by 6 bases, with 10 bases of the junction left unmatched. Germline V CDR1 and CDR2: LGHDT, YNNKEL (reference sequence). CDR3 in amino acids: CASSQDGAGGTSEAFF. DNA of the CDR3: TGTGCCAGCAGCCAAGATGGGGCAGGGGGGACTTCTGAAGCTTTCTTT.

This chain connects TRBV19 to TRBJ2-5; 14 bases align to TRBD2. CDR3 size: 16 residues. Trimming removed 4 bases from V and 2 bases from J; junction bases left unmatched: 3. Looked up from germline, CDR1 is LNHDA and CDR2 is SQIVND (reference sequence). DNA for the CDR3: TGTGCCAGTAGTAGGGGACTAGCGGGGGAACAAGAGACCCAGTACTTC. Protein: CASSRGLAGEQETQYF. The full variable domain, completed using reference TRBV19 and TRBJ2-5, is DGGITQSPKYLFRKEGQNVTLSCEQNLNHDAMYWYRQDPGQGLRLIYYSQIVNDFQKGDIAEGYSVSREKKESFPLTVTSAQKNPTAFYLCASSRGLAGEQETQYFGPGTRLLVL.

CDR3 sequence (DNA): TGTGCCAGCAGTTTACGAGGGCGGGAGACCCAGTACTTC. Residues: CASSLRGRETQYF. V usage is TRBV5-6 and J usage is TRBJ2-5, with D maybe TRBD2 (5 bases). Deletions cut 5 bases from V and 5 bases from J, with 13 bases between. CDR3 length: 13 amino acids. CDR1 is SGHDT and CDR2 is YYEEEE in the germline V gene.

V and J are TRBV11-2 and TRBJ2-1; D might be TRBD2 (5 bases). Trimming pared 3 bases from V and 2 bases from J, leaving 11 bases between. The CDR3 has 15 residues. In germline, CDR1 is SGHAT, CDR2 FQNNGV. The CDR3 region has the DNA TGTGCCAGCAGCTTTGGACTGAGAGCCTACAATGAGCAGTTCTTC. It yields the protein CASSFGLRAYNEQFF.

V and J are TRBV5-1 and TRBJ2-5, with 12 bases identical to TRBD2. The CDR3 extends over 15 amino acids. Germline V gene lookup returns CDR1 SGHRS and CDR2 YFSETQ. The ends lost 0 bases at V and 5 bases at J; junction bases unmatched: 2. The CDR3 nucleotides are TGCGCCAGCAGCTTGGGGACTAGCGGGACGGAGACCCAGTACTTC. Translating it yields CASSLGTSGTETQYF.

The J gene is TRBJ2-3, the V gene TRBV7-6; 7 bases align to TRBD1. Germline CDR1 SGHVS, CDR2 FNYEAQ. Trimming cost V 5 bases and J 0 bases; bases outside gene matches: 5. The CDR3 runs to 15 residues. The DNA of the CDR3 is TGTGCCAGCAGCCAATCGGGACAGAGCACAGATACGCAGTATTTT. It encodes CASSQSGQSTDTQYF.

The V call is TRBV19, the J call TRBJ2-1; 13 bases line up with TRBD2. CDR1 and CDR2 (germline): LNHDA, SQIVND (reference sequence). The CDR3 contains 14 residues. V shed 6 bases, J shed 5 bases, and the junction held 1 base outside the gene matches. The CDR3 sequence: CASRLAGGNNEQFF. DNA of the CDR3: TGTGCCAGTAGACTAGCGGGAGGGAACAATGAGCAGTTCTTC.

The genes are TRBV5-1 and TRBJ1-3; possibly TRBD1 for D (6 bases). The V and J ends lost 4 bases and 4 bases respectively, with 15 bases between them. The CDR3 runs to 15 residues. The germline gives CDR1 SGHRS, CDR2 YFSETQ. The CDR3 is CASSISGTTGNTIYF. CDR3 sequence (DNA): TGCGCCAGCAGCATTTCCGGGACAACGGGAAACACCATATATTTT.

V gene TRBV24-1 combines with J gene TRBJ2-1; 9 bases are shared with TRBD2. Losses at the gene ends were 3 bases for V and 0 bases for J; bases not matched to a gene: 2. CDR1 is KGHDR and CDR2 is SFDVKD in the germline V gene. CDR3 size: 16 residues. The CDR3 nucleotides read TGTGCCACCAGTGATCGGACTAGCGACTCCTACAATGAGCAGTTCTTC. It encodes CATSDRTSDSYNEQFF.

The CDR3 region is CASSSGPGAYNEQFF. CDR3 nucleotide sequence: TGCGCCAGCAGTTCAGGCCCTGGGGCATACAATGAGCAGTTCTTC. This chain joins TRBV5-1 and TRBJ2-1; possibly TRBD1 for D (5 bases). Germline V gives CDR1 SGHRS, CDR2 YFSETQ. This CDR3 region has 15 residues. Trimming stripped 5 bases from V and 4 bases from J, with 16 bases between.

The V and J genes are TRBV5-1 and TRBJ2-7; perhaps TRBD2 as D (5 bases). The V and J ends lost 0 bases and 5 bases respectively, with 15 bases between them. CDR3 length equals 15 residues. In germline, CDR1 is SGHRS, CDR2 YFSETQ. This CDR3 reads CASSLERRSLDEQYF. Here the CDR3 DNA reads TGCGCCAGCAGCTTGGAGCGGAGGTCACTCGACGAGCAGTACTTC. Full variable domain (remainder filled in from reference TRBV5-1 and TRBJ2-7): KAGVTQTPRYLIKTRGQQVTLSCSPISGHRSVSWYQQTPGQGLQFLFEYFSETQRNKGNFPGRFSGRQFSNSRSEMNVSTLELGDSALYLCASSLERRSLDEQYFGPGTRLTVT.

This clone was detected only a few times. A much larger clone lies a single base off, so this may be a read error. The chain links TRBV5-8 to TRBJ2-3; 10 positions agree with TRBD1. This CDR3 spans 14 amino acids. The V and J ends lost 4 bases and 3 bases, in that order; junction bases with no gene match: 2. The V gene's germline CDR1 is SGHTS and CDR2 YDEGEE. The CDR3: CASSPGQGTDTQYF. For the CDR3, the DNA is TGTGCCAGCAGCCCGGGACAGGGGACAGATACGCAGTATTTT.

The chain carries TRBV6-1 and TRBJ2-7; 10 bases are a match to TRBD1. V trimming: 2 bases; J trimming: 5 bases; junction bases outside the gene matches: 9. The CDR3 runs to 16 residues. CDR1 MNHNS and CDR2 SASEGT come from the germline V gene. CDR3 in DNA: TGTGCCAGCAGTGAACTCTGGACAGGGGGAAAGCACGAGCAGTACTTC. Residues: CASSELWTGGKHEQYF.